Following are 14 T cell receptor beta chains from one sample sequenced in a study of OX40 agonist ivuxolimab in advanced cancers. Clones were read by immunoSEQ multiplex PCR, and TCRdb kept only the in-frame ones, dropping some. The sample shows more than 85,000 clones, around 90% of them seen only once. The starting material was CD4+ or CD8+ T cells sorted from blood, obtained in a trial of the OX40 agonist ivuxolimab. These receptor sequences come from an adult with an advanced solid tumor such as melanoma, head and neck, liver or kidney cancer.

The chain uses TRBV15 and TRBJ1-2; D remains unclear. In germline, CDR1 is LNHNV, CDR2 YYDKDF (reference sequence). The V gene lost 1 base and the J gene lost 8 bases, with 14 bases spanning the gap. This CDR3 has 14 amino acids. This CDR3 reads CATSRGGVAEGYTF. The CDR3 nucleotides read TGTGCCACCAGCAGAGGGGGAGTGGCGGAGGGCTACACCTTC. The full variable domain, its missing parts supplied by reference TRBV15 and TRBJ1-2, is DAMVIQNPRYQVTQFGKPVTLSCSQTLNHNVMYWYQQKSSQAPKLLFHYYDKDFNNEADTPDNFQSRRPNTSFCFLDIRSPGLGDTAMYLCATSRGGVAEGYTFGSGTRLTVV.

V usage is TRBV12-5 and J usage is TRBJ2-5; D remains ambiguous. This CDR3 has 13 amino acids. Trimming pared 1 base from V and 4 bases from J, leaving 7 bases between. The germline V gene encodes CDR1 LGHNT and CDR2 FRNRAP. For the CDR3, the DNA is TGTGCTAGTGGTTTGGCGTACTCAGAGACCCAGTACTTC. It yields the protein CASGLAYSETQYF.

The J gene is TRBJ1-6, the V gene TRBV7-6, with TRBD1 matching over 8 bases. V dropped 4 bases and J dropped 10; count of bases not matched to a gene: 6. Germline-derived CDR1 and CDR2 are SGHVS and FNYEAQ. This CDR3 is 14 amino acids long. Here the CDR3 reads CASSSGQGYSPLHF. DNA for the CDR3: TGTGCCAGCAGCTCTGGACAGGGATACTCACCCCTCCACTTT.

The J gene is TRBJ2-3, the V gene TRBV5-1; TRBD1 matches at 11 bases. Germline V gives CDR1 SGHRS, CDR2 YFSETQ. The CDR3 has 17 amino acids. Losses at the gene ends were 0 bases for V and 5 bases for J; bases not matched to a gene: 8. Written as DNA, the CDR3 is TGCGCCAGCAGCTTGGCACCATCGGGACAGGGGGGAGATACGCAGTATTTT. Protein product: CASSLAPSGQGGDTQYF.

V gene TRBV2 combines with J gene TRBJ2-5, with TRBD1 identical over 7 bases. Trimming at V came to 9 bases and at J to 4 bases, leaving 5 bases not matched to a gene. The CDR3 length is 12 residues. Looked up from germline, CDR1 is SNHLY and CDR2 is FYNNEI. CDR3: CARNRGRETQYF. Here the CDR3 DNA reads TGTGCCAGAAACAGGGGCCGAGAGACCCAGTACTTC.

CDR3 bases: TGTGCCAGCAGCTTAGCGCGGGCGGGGGGGCACGAGACCCAGTACTTC. This sequence encodes CASSLARAGGHETQYF. The chain couples TRBV7-2 to TRBJ2-5; 9 positions match TRBD2. Germline CDR1 and CDR2: SGHTA and FQGNSA. Trimming at V came to 0 bases and at J to 5 bases, leaving 7 bases not matched to a gene. The CDR3 has 16 amino acids.

This clone turned up a few times. This chain uses TRBV19 with TRBJ2-1; D perhaps matches TRBD1 (6 bases). This CDR3 has 18 amino acids. CDR1 and CDR2 (germline): LNHDA, SQIVND (reference sequence). Trimming removed 0 bases from V and 6 bases from J, with 21 bases in between. CDR3 residues: CASSIDHEGVGIVNEQFF. The CDR3 region has the DNA TGTGCCAGTAGTATAGATCACGAGGGGGTGGGGATCGTCAATGAGCAGTTCTTC.

This clone was observed once. This sequence joins TRBV5-1 and TRBJ2-3; the D gene could be TRBD1 or TRBD2 (5 bases each). The V end lost 1 base, the J end lost 2 bases, and 11 bases lay between the germline ends. In germline, CDR1 is SGHRS, CDR2 YFSETQ. CDR3 length equals 15 residues. The chain's CDR3 is CASSLTGPLTDTQYF. The DNA for the CDR3 is TGCGCCAGCAGCTTGACGGGACCCCTCACAGATACGCAGTATTTT.

The gene calls are TRBV9 and TRBJ2-1; TRBD2 agrees at 11 bases. After removal of 4 bases from V and 3 bases from J, the junction contained 3 bases not matched to a gene. CDR1 and CDR2 from the germline V gene are SGDLS and YYNGEE. This CDR3 region has 15 residues. CDR3 region: CASSSLAGDYNEQFF. The CDR3, as DNA: TGTGCCAGCAGCTCACTAGCGGGGGACTACAATGAGCAGTTCTTC. Full variable domain (remainder filled in from reference TRBV9 and TRBJ2-1): DSGVTQTPKHLITATGQRVTLRCSPRSGDLSVYWYQQSLDQGLQFLIQYYNGEERAKGNILERFSAQQFPDLHSELNLSSLELGDSALYFCASSSLAGDYNEQFFGPGTRLTVL.

The chain recombines TRBV29-1 with TRBJ2-7, with 11 bases lining up with TRBD1. The CDR3 covers 13 residues. The V segment lost 7 bases and the J segment 5 bases; nucleotides outside the gene matches: 7. Germline V gene data show CDR1 as SQVTM and CDR2 as ANQGSEA. The CDR3 bases are TGCAGCGCCATGAGGGGACAGGGGGACGAGCAGTACTTC. Its translation is CSAMRGQGDEQYF.

The chain is built from TRBV7-2 and TRBJ2-1, with 9 bases matching TRBD1. Germline V lookup: CDR1 SGHTA, CDR2 FQGNSA. Trimming at V came to 5 bases and at J to 8 bases, leaving 7 bases not matched to a gene. The CDR3 is 14 residues long. For the CDR3, the DNA is TGTGCCAGCAGCAGCAACAGGGGGCGAGATGAGCAGTTCTTC. Residues: CASSSNRGRDEQFF.

The chain employs TRBV23-1 and TRBJ2-3; 7 nucleotides line up with TRBD1. TRBV23-1 is classed as an ORF, of uncertain function. V lost 4 bases, J lost 5 bases, and 12 bases stayed unmatched. The CDR3 has 16 residues. Here the CDR3 DNA reads TGCGCCAGCAGTCCCCCTGACAGGGAAGAAGTAGATACGCAGTATTTT. This encodes CASSPPDREEVDTQYF.

This CDR3 is CASSYSRQGVTGELFF. The CDR3 DNA follows: TGTGCCAGCAGTTACTCGAGACAGGGAGTCACCGGGGAGCTGTTTTTT. This rearrangement joins TRBV6-5 to TRBJ2-2; 7 positions agree with TRBD1. Losses at the gene ends were 0 bases for V and 4 bases for J; bases not matched to a gene: 5. CDR1 MNHEY and CDR2 SVGAGI come from the germline V gene. The CDR3 sequence is 16 residues long.

The chain recombines TRBV7-9 with TRBJ2-3; TRBD1 agrees at 7 bases. The trim removed 5 bases at V and 4 bases at J, leaving 3 bases unmatched. The germline V gene has CDR1 SEHNR and CDR2 FQNEAQ (reference sequence). The CDR3 extends over 13 amino acids. The CDR3 sequence: CASSPTGPDTQYF. The CDR3 DNA sequence: TGTGCCAGCAGCCCGACAGGGCCAGATACGCAGTATTTT.